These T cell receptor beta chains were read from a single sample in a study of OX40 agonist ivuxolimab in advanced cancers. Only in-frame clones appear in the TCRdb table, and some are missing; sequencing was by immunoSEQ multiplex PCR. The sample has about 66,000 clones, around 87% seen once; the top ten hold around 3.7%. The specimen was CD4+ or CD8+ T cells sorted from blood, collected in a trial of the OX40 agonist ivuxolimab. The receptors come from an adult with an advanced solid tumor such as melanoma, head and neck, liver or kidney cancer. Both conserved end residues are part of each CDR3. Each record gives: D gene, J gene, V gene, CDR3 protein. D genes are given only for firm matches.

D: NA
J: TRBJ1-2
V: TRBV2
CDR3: CASTEGGGYTF

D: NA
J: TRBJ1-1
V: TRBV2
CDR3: CASGGQLNTEAFF

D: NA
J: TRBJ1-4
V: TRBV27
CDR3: CASSFAGFNEKLFF

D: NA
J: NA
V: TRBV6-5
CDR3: CASSYGGEGRWSEQYF

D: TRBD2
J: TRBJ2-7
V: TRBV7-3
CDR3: CASSLTPTSGSSYEQYF

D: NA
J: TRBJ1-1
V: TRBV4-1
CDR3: CASSHTGIAGYTEAFF

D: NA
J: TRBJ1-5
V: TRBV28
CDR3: CASNPLWGNQPQHF

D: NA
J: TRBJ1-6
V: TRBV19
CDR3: CASSSINRDHNSPLHF

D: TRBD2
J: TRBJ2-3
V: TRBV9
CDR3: CASSVSGGITPSTDTQYF

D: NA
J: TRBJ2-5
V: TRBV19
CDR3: CASSRSGVGTETQYF

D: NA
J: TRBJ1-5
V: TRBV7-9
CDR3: CASSPRGPGQPQHF

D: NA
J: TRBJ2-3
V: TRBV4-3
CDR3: CASSLGEGADTQYF

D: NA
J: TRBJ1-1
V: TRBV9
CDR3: CASSAQGSNTEAFF

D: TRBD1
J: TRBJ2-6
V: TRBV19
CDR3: CASSVTGGAGANVLTF

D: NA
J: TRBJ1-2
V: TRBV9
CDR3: CASSVGGLGSSYGYTF

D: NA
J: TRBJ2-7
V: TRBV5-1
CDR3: CASRAQDEQYF

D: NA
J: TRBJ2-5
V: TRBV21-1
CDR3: CASSKGDRDQETQYF

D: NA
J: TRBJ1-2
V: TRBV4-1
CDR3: CASSPGLGEGYGYTF